This TCR beta chain was recovered during a study of blood T cell repertoires in COVID-19. Study at large: The cDNA or gDNA used as material had been derived from T cells, B-cell-depleted T cells, or PBMCs.

V lost 1 base and J lost 6, with 15 bases in between. This CDR3 region has 15 residues. Germline-derived CDR1 and CDR2 are LGHDT and YNNKEL (reference sequence). Sequencing used immunoSEQ multiplex PCR; TCRdb keeps in-frame clones, though not all of them. The table shows 140,000 to 150,000 clones, with around 82% occurring only once. The study assigned cohorts using participant-reported clinical history. Sequencing was carried out using PBMCs or T cells enriched from blood (not recorded which). The rearrangement uses TRBV3-1 (or the pseudogene TRBV3-2) and TRBJ1-2; possibly TRBD1 for D (5 bases). This receptor was taken from a woman aged 45 to 65 who had recovered from COVID-19. The CDR3 bases are TGTGCCAGCAGCCAAGCGTTCGGCAGGGTCGATGGCTACACCTTC. It is translated as CASSQAFGRVDGYTF.